The 27 T cell receptor beta chains reported below all come from one sample, sequenced in a study of beta chain features in type 1 diabetes. Findings and limits, study-wide: There was a moderate but significant shortening of TCRB CDR3s in all four CD4+ subsets of Type 1 diabetes patients.

Expressed TCRB transcripts were sequenced after all isolated RNA was converted to cDNA. Generated by immunoSEQ multiplex PCR, the TCRdb table keeps only in-frame clones and is missing some. The table includes around 280,000 clones, 15% detected once. These receptors' targets are unknown. Sequences were obtained from naive CD4+ T cells from blood. These receptors originate from a man younger than 35 with type 1 diabetes.

Comments on this clone: The sample has other DNA sequences that encode this CDR3 too. The chain carries TRBV7-2 and TRBJ2-2; 7 bases are a match to TRBD1. V shed 5 bases and J 5 bases; nucleotides not matched to a gene: 2. The CDR3 has 13 residues. CDR1 and CDR2 from the germline V gene are SGHTA and FQGNSA. The CDR3 DNA reads as TGTGCCAGCAGCCAGACAGGGACCGGGGAGCTGTTTTTT. This sequence encodes CASSQTGTGELFF.

The J gene is TRBJ2-7, the V gene TRBV14; TRBD1 aligns across 9 bases. This CDR3 has 16 residues. Germline V lookup: CDR1 SGHDN, CDR2 FVKESK. The ends lost 3 bases at V and 2 bases at J; junction bases unmatched: 8. CDR3 region: CASSHLPGTGPYEQYF. CDR3 in DNA: TGTGCCAGCAGCCACCTTCCCGGGACAGGGCCCTACGAGCAGTACTTC.

The chain uses TRBV28 and TRBJ2-7, with D maybe TRBD1 (6 bases). Germline V gene data show CDR1 as MDHEN and CDR2 as SYDVKM. The CDR3 sequence is 13 residues long. Trimming pared 3 bases from V and 4 bases from J, leaving 10 bases between. CDR3 DNA: TGTGCCAGCAGTTTGTACAGGGAGTACGAGCAGTACTTC. Residues: CASSLYREYEQYF.

In its sample, this clone was seen a few times. The chain has TRBV25-1 and TRBJ2-1; unclear D gene. Per the germline V gene, CDR1 is MGHDK and CDR2 is SYGVNS. The V end lost 3 bases, the J end lost 0 bases, and 12 bases lay between the germline ends. CDR3 size: 16 residues. In DNA form, the CDR3 reads TGTGCCAGCAGTGAGTTTTTTCCGAGCTCCTACAATGAGCAGTTCTTC. Translating gives CASSEFFPSSYNEQFF.

This clone has a handful of counts. The rearrangement uses TRBV28 and TRBJ2-2; TRBD2 is a possible D gene (6 bases). Looked up from germline, CDR1 is MDHEN and CDR2 is SYDVKM. Trimming pared 2 bases from V and 4 bases from J, leaving 11 bases between. The length of the CDR3 is 15 residues. The CDR3 region has the DNA TGTGCCAGCAGTTTAGTTTGGCGGGGCACCGGGGAGCTGTTTTTT. Protein: CASSLVWRGTGELFF.

The chain has TRBV6-5 and TRBJ1-5, with D maybe TRBD1 (6 bases). V was clipped by 2 bases and J by 5 bases, with 13 bases between them. This CDR3 contains 15 residues. Germline V gene lookup returns CDR1 MNHEY and CDR2 SVGAGI. DNA for the CDR3: TGTGCCAGCAGTTACGACACAGGGATTTATCAGCCCCAGCATTTT. Translating gives CASSYDTGIYQPQHF.

This clone showed up just a few times. The chain links TRBV6-4 to TRBJ2-7; 9 bases agree with TRBD1. The CDR3 covers 13 residues. The J segment lost 3 bases and the V segment lost 8 bases, leaving 5 bases of the junction unmatched. The V gene's germline CDR1 is MRHNA and CDR2 SNTAGT. The CDR3 DNA reads TGTGCCAGCGGACAGGGGTGGGTCTACGAGCAGTACTTC. Translated: CASGQGWVYEQYF.

The chain has TRBV2 and TRBJ1-5; D gene uncertain. CDR1 is SNHLY, CDR2 FYNNEI, per germline. CDR3 length: 12 residues. Trimming removed 3 bases from V and 12 bases from J, with 12 bases in between. In nucleotides, the CDR3 is TGTGCCAGCAGTGACCGGGATCCCGGCCAGCATTTT. Translation: CASSDRDPGQHF. Together with reference TRBV2 and TRBJ1-5, the CDR3 gives the full variable domain: EPEVTQTPSHQVTQMGQEVILRCVPISNHLYFYWYRQILGQKVEFLVSFYNNEISEKSEIFDDQFSVERPDGSNFTLKIRSTKLEDSAMYFCASSDRDPGQHFGDGTRLSIL.

This clone was observed a handful of times. The chain has TRBV11-2 and TRBJ2-7; 8 nucleotides align to TRBD1. The V segment lost 4 bases and the J segment 0 bases; nucleotides outside the gene matches: 11. The CDR3 totals 17 residues. In germline, CDR1 is SGHAT, CDR2 FQNNGV. The CDR3 is CASSSYKGDRGSYEQYF. As DNA, the CDR3 is TGTGCCAGCAGCTCATATAAGGGAGACAGGGGCTCCTACGAGCAGTACTTC.

In its sample, this clone was seen a few times. This rearrangement joins TRBV10-3 to TRBJ1-2; D is perhaps TRBD1 (6 bases). The germline V gene encodes CDR1 ENHRY and CDR2 SYGVKD. V lost 10 bases and J 6 bases, leaving 15 bases between the germline ends. The CDR3 runs to 12 residues. The CDR3 coding sequence is TGTGCCACCTACGACAGGTCCCATGGCTACACCTTC. It translates to CATYDRSHGYTF.

This chain uses TRBV2 with TRBJ2-3, with TRBD2 matching 7 bases. This CDR3 has 19 amino acids. CDR1 SNHLY and CDR2 FYNNEI come from the germline V gene. Trimming took 4 bases from V and 0 from J; bases not matched to a gene: 16. CDR3 DNA: TGTGCCAGCAGTGGGACTCCTAGCGGCTCCCGGGGGAGCACAGATACGCAGTATTTT. It is translated as CASSGTPSGSRGSTDTQYF.

This clone was observed a handful of times. The chain couples TRBV20-1 to TRBJ1-2; D gene unclear. Germline V gene sequence: CDR1 DFQATT, CDR2 SNEGSKA (reference sequence). V gave up 1 base and J gave up 10 bases, with 10 bases separating them. CDR3 size: 11 residues. The CDR3 DNA follows: TGCAGTGCTAGAGCGGAGGCGTCCTACACCTTC. Its protein product is CSARAEASYTF.

The V and J genes are TRBV11-2 and TRBJ2-2; 9 bases match TRBD1. This CDR3 is built from 15 residues. With V trimmed by 5 bases and J by 6 bases, 7 bases remained unmatched. Germline lookup yields CDR1 SGHAT and CDR2 FQNNGV. CDR3 region: CASSQTGQGPGELFF. The CDR3 DNA reads TGTGCCAGCAGCCAAACGGGACAGGGACCCGGGGAGCTGTTTTTT.

The chain is built from TRBV4-1 and TRBJ2-3; tentatively, D is TRBD2 (6 bases). Trimming removed 1 base from V and 7 bases from J, with 18 bases in between. Germline V gene sequence: CDR1 MGHRA, CDR2 YSYEKL. CDR3 length equals 16 residues. The CDR3 reads CASSQGRLVEGYTQYF. In DNA, the CDR3 is TGCGCCAGCAGCCAAGGACGATTAGTGGAGGGGTATACGCAGTATTTT.

The chain joins TRBV30 to TRBJ2-5; TRBD1 matches at 8 bases. This CDR3 spans 13 amino acids. V trimming: 4 bases; J trimming: 6 bases; junction bases outside the gene matches: 7. Germline V gives CDR1 GTSNPN, CDR2 SVGIG (reference sequence). This chain's CDR3 is CAWTGGVGKTQYF. In DNA, the CDR3 is TGTGCCTGGACAGGGGGCGTCGGGAAGACCCAGTACTTC.

A few counts support this clone. The chain combines TRBV5-1 with TRBJ2-3, with 11 positions matching TRBD2. The CDR3 covers 16 residues. With V trimmed by 4 bases and J by 4 bases, 8 bases remained unmatched. CDR1 and CDR2 (germline): SGHRS, YFSETQ. CDR3 sequence: CASSRPSGGFSDTQYF. The CDR3 DNA sequence: TGCGCCAGCAGCAGACCTAGCGGGGGGTTCTCAGATACGCAGTATTTT.

A note on this clone: Other nucleotide sequences from this sample produce the same CDR3. This CDR3 reads CASSPRETQYF. For the CDR3, the DNA is TGTGCCAGCAGTCCCCGAGAGACCCAGTACTTC. The gene calls are TRBV28 and TRBJ2-5; no definite D call. The germline V gene encodes CDR1 MDHEN and CDR2 SYDVKM. The V end was cut by 5 bases, the J end by 4 bases, with 5 bases between. The CDR3 is 11 residues long.

The V and J genes are TRBV9 and TRBJ2-7; a possible D gene is TRBD1 (5 bases). From germline, CDR1 is SGDLS and CDR2 YYNGEE. The CDR3 covers 16 residues. The V gene lost 0 bases and the J gene lost 3 bases, with 16 bases spanning the gap. The CDR3 loop is CASSVGLGHSYYEQYF. CDR3 DNA sequence: TGTGCCAGCAGCGTAGGTTTAGGACACTCGTACTACGAGCAGTACTTC.

J is TRBJ2-5 and V is TRBV28; 8 nucleotides line up with TRBD1. The CDR3 totals 15 residues. V shed 7 bases and J 7 bases; nucleotides not matched to a gene: 14. Germline V CDR1 and CDR2: MDHEN, SYDVKM. The CDR3 loop is CASKRDNSGQGTQYF. The CDR3 DNA follows: TGTGCCAGCAAAAGGGACAACTCAGGACAGGGGACCCAGTACTTC.

The sample holds a few counts of this clone. The chain recombines TRBV5-4 with TRBJ2-2, with D unclear. V lost 0 bases and J 7 bases, leaving 4 bases between the germline ends. The CDR3 contains 12 residues. CDR1 SGHNT and CDR2 YYREEE come from the germline V gene (reference sequence). For the CDR3, the DNA is TGTGCCAGCAGCTTGGTTCTCGGGGAGCTGTTTTTT. Protein sequence: CASSLVLGELFF.

Comment on this clone: The sample has other DNA sequences that encode this CDR3 too. The chain combines TRBV28 with TRBJ1-2; a weak D match, TRBD1 (6 bases). Germline CDR1 and CDR2: MDHEN and SYDVKM. Deletions cut 3 bases from V and 8 bases from J, with 10 bases between. The CDR3 has 12 amino acids. The CDR3 sequence: CASSLQGRGYTF. For the CDR3, the DNA is TGTGCCAGCAGTTTGCAGGGGCGCGGCTACACCTTC.

This clone has a single count. J is TRBJ2-7 and V is TRBV10-3; TRBD2 matches at 7 bases. Germline V CDR1 and CDR2: ENHRY, SYGVKD. The CDR3 has 14 amino acids. The V gene end was trimmed by 3 bases and the J gene end by 5 bases; junction bases not matched to a gene: 7. DNA of the CDR3: TGTGCCATCAGTGAATGGCGGGAGAGGAACGAGCAGTACTTC. It yields the protein CAISEWRERNEQYF.

The chain recombines TRBV6-5 with TRBJ2-2; no clear D gene. Trimming removed 7 bases at V and 6 bases at J, with 9 bases between. The CDR3 is made up of 12 amino acids. Germline V gene sequence: CDR1 MNHEY, CDR2 SVGAGI. This CDR3 reads CASKEISGELFF. CDR3 DNA: TGTGCCAGCAAAGAGATTTCCGGGGAGCTGTTTTTT.

There are a few counts of this clone. The CDR3 here is CASSLDSNYEQYF. For the CDR3, the DNA is TGCGCCAGCAGCCTAGACTCTAACTACGAGCAGTACTTC. The gene calls are TRBV4-1 and TRBJ2-7; D is unresolved. The CDR3 sequence is 13 residues long. Germline V gives CDR1 MGHRA, CDR2 YSYEKL. The V end lost 4 bases, the J end lost 3 bases, and 10 bases lay between the germline ends.

This clone came up a few times. The chain recombines TRBV29-1 with TRBJ1-1; possibly TRBD1 for D (6 bases). The CDR3 consists of 15 residues. Germline CDR1 reads SQVTM; CDR2 reads ANQGSEA. V lost 6 bases to trimming and J lost 3 bases, with 20 bases between them. CDR3 sequence: CSVVVRGTVHTEAFF. The CDR3 DNA reads as TGCAGCGTAGTAGTTAGGGGGACGGTCCACACTGAAGCTTTCTTT.

This chain joins TRBV5-5 and TRBJ2-4; perhaps TRBD2 as D (5 bases). The V gene lost 4 bases and the J gene lost 2 bases, with 16 bases spanning the gap. CDR1 is SGHKS, CDR2 YYEKEE, per germline (reference sequence). The CDR3 is 16 residues long. This CDR3 reads CASSLGLALSKNIQYF. Written as DNA, the CDR3 is TGTGCCAGCAGCCTGGGCCTAGCACTTTCCAAAAACATTCAGTACTTC. The entire variable domain, with the rest obtained from reference TRBV5-5 and TRBJ2-4, is as follows: DAGVTQSPTHLIKTRGQQVTLRCSPISGHKSVSWYQQVLGQGPQFIFQYYEKEERGRGNFPDRFSARQFPNYSSELNVNALLLGDSALYLCASSLGLALSKNIQYFGAGTRLSVL.

This clone was found a few times. V is TRBV11-2 and J is TRBJ2-5; maybe TRBD2 (6 bases). This CDR3 has 15 residues. Per the germline V gene, CDR1 is SGHAT and CDR2 is FQNNGV. V lost 2 bases, J lost 1 base, and 11 bases lay in between. CDR3 protein: CASSLLSTSQETQYF. CDR3 coding DNA: TGTGCCAGCAGCTTACTCTCGACTAGCCAAGAGACCCAGTACTTC.